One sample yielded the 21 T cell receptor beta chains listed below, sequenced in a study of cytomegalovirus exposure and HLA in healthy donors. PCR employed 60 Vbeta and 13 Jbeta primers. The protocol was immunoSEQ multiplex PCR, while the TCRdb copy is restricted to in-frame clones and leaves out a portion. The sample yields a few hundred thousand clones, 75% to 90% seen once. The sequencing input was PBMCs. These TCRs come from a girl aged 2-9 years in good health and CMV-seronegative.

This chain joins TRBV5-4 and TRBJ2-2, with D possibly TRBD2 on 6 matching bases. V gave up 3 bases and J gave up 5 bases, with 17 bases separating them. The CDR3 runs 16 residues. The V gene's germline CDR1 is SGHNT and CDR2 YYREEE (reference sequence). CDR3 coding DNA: TGTGCCAGCAGCTCCCTGGCACTAGCCCATACCGGGGAGCTGTTTTTT. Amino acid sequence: CASSSLALAHTGELFF.

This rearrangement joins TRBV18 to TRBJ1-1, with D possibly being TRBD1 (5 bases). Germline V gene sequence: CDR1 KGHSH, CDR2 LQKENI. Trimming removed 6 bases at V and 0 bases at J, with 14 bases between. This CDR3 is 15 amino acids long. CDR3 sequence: CASSFSQEMNTEAFF. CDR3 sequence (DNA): TGTGCCAGCTCGTTCTCACAGGAAATGAACACTGAAGCTTTCTTT.

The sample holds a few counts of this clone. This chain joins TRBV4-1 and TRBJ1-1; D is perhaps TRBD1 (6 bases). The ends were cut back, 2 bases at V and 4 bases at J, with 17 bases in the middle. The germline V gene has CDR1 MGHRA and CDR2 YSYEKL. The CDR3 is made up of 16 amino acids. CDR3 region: CASSQSQGQRPTEAFF. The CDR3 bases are TGCGCCAGCAGCCAATCGCAGGGGCAGAGACCCACTGAAGCTTTCTTT.

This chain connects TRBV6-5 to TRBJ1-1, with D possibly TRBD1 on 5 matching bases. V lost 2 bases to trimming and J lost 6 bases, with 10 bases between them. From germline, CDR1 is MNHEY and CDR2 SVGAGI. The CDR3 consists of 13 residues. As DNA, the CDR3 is TGTGCCAGCAGTTACGCAGGGCGTCCTGAAGCTTTCTTT. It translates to CASSYAGRPEAFF.

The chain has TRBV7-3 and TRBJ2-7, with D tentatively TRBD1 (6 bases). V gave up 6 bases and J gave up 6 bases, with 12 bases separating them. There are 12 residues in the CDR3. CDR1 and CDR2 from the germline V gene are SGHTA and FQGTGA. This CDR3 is CASSPRGPEQYF. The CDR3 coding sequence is TGTGCCAGCAGTCCCAGGGGACCCGAGCAGTACTTC.

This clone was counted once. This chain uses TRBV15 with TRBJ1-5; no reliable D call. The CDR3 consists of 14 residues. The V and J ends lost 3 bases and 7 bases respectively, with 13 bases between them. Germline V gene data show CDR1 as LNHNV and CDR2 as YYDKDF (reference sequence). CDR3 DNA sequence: TGTGCCACCAGCAGGGATTTGCAGGAACAGCCCCAGCATTTT. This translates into CATSRDLQEQPQHF.

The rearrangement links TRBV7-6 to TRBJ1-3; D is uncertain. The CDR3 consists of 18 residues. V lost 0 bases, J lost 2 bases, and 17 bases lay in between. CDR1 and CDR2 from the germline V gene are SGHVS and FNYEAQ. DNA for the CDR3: TGTGCCAGCAGCTTAGCGTTAAGAGGAAATCGAGCTGGAAACACCATATATTTT. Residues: CASSLALRGNRAGNTIYF.

The CDR3 reads CASSDGTSGGARSQFF. The CDR3 region has the DNA TGTGCCAGCAGCGATGGGACTAGCGGGGGGGCCAGGTCTCAGTTCTTC. The chain employs TRBV9 and TRBJ2-1; 16 bases align to TRBD2. Germline lookup yields CDR1 SGDLS and CDR2 YYNGEE. J was trimmed by 13 bases and V by 3 bases; bases with no gene match: 10. This CDR3 has 16 residues.

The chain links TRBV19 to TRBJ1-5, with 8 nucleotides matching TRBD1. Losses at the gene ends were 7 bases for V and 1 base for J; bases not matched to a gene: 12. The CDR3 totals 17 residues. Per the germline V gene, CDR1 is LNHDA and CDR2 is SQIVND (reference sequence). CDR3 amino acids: CASTSPRGLGSNQPQHF. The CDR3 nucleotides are TGTGCCAGTACGTCCCCCAGGGGGCTAGGGAGCAATCAGCCCCAGCATTTT.

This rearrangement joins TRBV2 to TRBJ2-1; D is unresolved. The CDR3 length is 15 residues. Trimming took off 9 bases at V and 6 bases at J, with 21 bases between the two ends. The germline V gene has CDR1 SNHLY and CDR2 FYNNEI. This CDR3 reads CASHQAQTYANEQFF. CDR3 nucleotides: TGTGCCAGTCATCAAGCCCAGACTTATGCCAATGAGCAGTTCTTC.

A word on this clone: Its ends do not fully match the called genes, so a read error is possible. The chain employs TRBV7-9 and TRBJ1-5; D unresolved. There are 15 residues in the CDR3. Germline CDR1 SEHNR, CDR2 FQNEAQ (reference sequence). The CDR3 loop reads CSSSLERRSNQPQHF. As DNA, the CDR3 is TGTTCCAGCAGCTTAGAACGGAGGAGCAATCAGCCCCAGCATTTT. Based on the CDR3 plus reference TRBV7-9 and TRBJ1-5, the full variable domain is DTGVSQNPRHKITKRGQNVTFRCDPISEHNRLYWYRQTLGQGPEFLTYFQNEAQLEKSRLLSDRFSAERPKGSFSTLEIQRTEQGDSAMYLCSSSLERRSNQPQHFGDGTRLSIL.

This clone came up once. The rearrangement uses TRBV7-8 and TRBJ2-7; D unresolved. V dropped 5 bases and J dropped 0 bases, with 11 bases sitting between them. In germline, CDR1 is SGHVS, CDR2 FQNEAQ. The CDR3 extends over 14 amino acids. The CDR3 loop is CASSASRSSYEQYF. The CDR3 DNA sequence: TGTGCCAGCAGCGCCTCACGGAGCTCCTACGAGCAGTACTTC.

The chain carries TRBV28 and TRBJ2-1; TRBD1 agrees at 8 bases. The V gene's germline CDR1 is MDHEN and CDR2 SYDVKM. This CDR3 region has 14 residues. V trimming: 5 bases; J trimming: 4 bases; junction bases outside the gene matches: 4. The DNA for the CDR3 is TGTGCCAGCAGTCGTCGACAGGGGTACAATGAGCAGTTCTTC. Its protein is CASSRRQGYNEQFF.

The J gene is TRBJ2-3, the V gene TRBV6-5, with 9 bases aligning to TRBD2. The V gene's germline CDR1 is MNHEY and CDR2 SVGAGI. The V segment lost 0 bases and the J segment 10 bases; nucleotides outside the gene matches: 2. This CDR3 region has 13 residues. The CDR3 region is CASSYSLAGAQYF. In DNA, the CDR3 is TGTGCCAGCAGTTACTCACTAGCGGGTGCGCAGTATTTT.

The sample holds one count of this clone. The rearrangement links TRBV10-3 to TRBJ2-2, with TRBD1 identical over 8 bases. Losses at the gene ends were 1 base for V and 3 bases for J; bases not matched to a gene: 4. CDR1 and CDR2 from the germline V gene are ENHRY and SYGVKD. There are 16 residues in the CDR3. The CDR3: CAISEYGTGDTGELFF. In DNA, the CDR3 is TGTGCCATCAGTGAGTATGGGACAGGAGACACCGGGGAGCTGTTTTTT.

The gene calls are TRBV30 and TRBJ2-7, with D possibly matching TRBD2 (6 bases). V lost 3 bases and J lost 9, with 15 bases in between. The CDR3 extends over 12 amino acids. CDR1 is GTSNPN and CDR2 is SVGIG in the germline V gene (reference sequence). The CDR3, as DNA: TGTGCCTGGAGGGGAGGTGTCCACGGGCAGTACTTC. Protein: CAWRGGVHGQYF.

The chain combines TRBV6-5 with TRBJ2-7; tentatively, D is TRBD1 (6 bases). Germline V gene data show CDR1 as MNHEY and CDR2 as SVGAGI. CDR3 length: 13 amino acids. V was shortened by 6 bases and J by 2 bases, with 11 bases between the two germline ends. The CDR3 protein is CASRRQEAYEQYF. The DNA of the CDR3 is TGTGCCAGCAGAAGACAGGAGGCCTACGAGCAGTACTTC.

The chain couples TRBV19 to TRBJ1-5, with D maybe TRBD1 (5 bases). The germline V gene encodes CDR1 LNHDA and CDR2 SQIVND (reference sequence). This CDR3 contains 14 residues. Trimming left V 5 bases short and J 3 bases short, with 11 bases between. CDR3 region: CASSGEGDNQPQHF. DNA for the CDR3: TGTGCCAGTAGTGGGGAAGGGGACAATCAGCCCCAGCATTTT.

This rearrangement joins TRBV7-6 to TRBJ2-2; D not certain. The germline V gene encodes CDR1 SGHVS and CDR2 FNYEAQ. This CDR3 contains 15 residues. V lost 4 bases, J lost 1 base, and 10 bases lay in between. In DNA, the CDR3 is TGTGCCAGCAGCTCTAGTGTACGGAACACCGGGGAGCTGTTTTTT. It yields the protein CASSSSVRNTGELFF. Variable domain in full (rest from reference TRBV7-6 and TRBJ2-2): GAGVSQSPRYKVTKRGQDVALRCDPISGHVSLYWYRQALGQGPEFLTYFNYEAQQDKSGLPNDRFSAERPEGSISTLTIQRTEQRDSAMYRCASSSSVRNTGELFFGEGSRLTVL.

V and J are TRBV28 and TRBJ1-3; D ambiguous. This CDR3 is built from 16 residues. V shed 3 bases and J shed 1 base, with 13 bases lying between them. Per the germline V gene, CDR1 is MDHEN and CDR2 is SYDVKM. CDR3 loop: CASSFYGRGSGNTIYF. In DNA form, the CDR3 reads TGTGCCAGCAGTTTCTATGGGCGGGGTTCTGGAAACACCATATATTTT.

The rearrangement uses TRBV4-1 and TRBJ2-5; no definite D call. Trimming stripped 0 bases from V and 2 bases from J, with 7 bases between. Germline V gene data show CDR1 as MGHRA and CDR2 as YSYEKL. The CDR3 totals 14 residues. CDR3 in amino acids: CASSQELFQETQYF. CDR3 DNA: TGCGCCAGCAGCCAAGAACTTTTTCAAGAGACCCAGTACTTC.